Listed below are T cell receptor beta chains from one sample, sequenced in a study of blood T cell repertoires in COVID-19. Profiled with immunoSEQ multiplex PCR; TCRdb holds only in-frame clones, not every one. This sample has 150,000 to 200,000 clones, with 85% to 90% found just once. What was sequenced was peripheral blood. These receptors all come from a woman aged 55-70 years with acute or convalescent COVID-19. The CDR3 runs from the conserved cysteine through the conserved F or W. A D gene is named only where the DNA matches it firmly. A row's size may be missing; if present it is once, few, many or a size class.

TRBV19,-,TRBJ2-7,-,TGTGCCACCTCGGGGGGCCTCTACGAGCAGTACTTC,CATSGGLYEQYF
TRBV12-3/TRBV12-4,-,TRBJ1-3,-,TGTGCCAGCAACACCCGCTCTGGAAACACCATATATTTT,CASNTRSGNTIYF
TRBV19,TRBD2,TRBJ2-1,-,TGTGCCAGTAGCAAAAGCGGGAGCCACAATGAGCAGTTCTTC,CASSKSGSHNEQFF
TRBV5-1,-,TRBJ2-1,-,TGCGCCAGCAGCTTTATTAGCGGCCGTAGGGGTAAGGAGCAGTTCTTC,CASSFISGRRGKEQFF
TRBV12-1,-,TRBJ2-7,-,TGTGCCAGCAGCCTAGGGTTGGGGGGTCTGTACGAGCAGTACTTC,CASSLGLGGLYEQYF
TRBV28,TRBD2,TRBJ2-7,-,TGTGCCAGCAGACGAGGGAGGGCCCCCGAGCAGTACTTC,CASRRGRAPEQYF
TRBV11-3,-,TRBJ1-2,-,TGTGCCAGCAGCTTCGGGACAACTAACTATGGCTACACCTTC,CASSFGTTNYGYTF
TRBV5-1,-,TRBJ2-2,few,TGCGCCAGCAGCTTGCCGGGGGGCTACACCGGGGAGCTGTTTTTT,CASSLPGGYTGELFF
TRBV5-4,TRBD1,TRBJ1-5,-,TGTGCCAGCAGCTTTGCAGGGGGCCGGGGAAGCAATCAGCCCCAGCATTTT,CASSFAGGRGSNQPQHF
TRBV3-1/TRBV3-2,TRBD2,TRBJ2-3,-,TGTGCCAGCAGCCAAGAGGGGCGACTAGCGGGTGTCTCAGATACGCAGTATTTT,CASSQEGRLAGVSDTQYF
TRBV3-1/TRBV3-2,TRBD2,TRBJ2-1,-,TGTGCCAGCAGCCAAGAGACACCGGGACTAGCGGGTTACAATGAGCAGTTCTTC,CASSQETPGLAGYNEQFF
TRBV14,TRBD1,TRBJ1-2,-,TGTGCCAGCAGCAGGGACAGGTCGCTGGGCTACACCTTC,CASSRDRSLGYTF
TRBV5-5,-,TRBJ1-5,-,TGTGCCAGCAGCTTGTTCCCGTGGGACACCAATCAGCCCCAGCATTTT,CASSLFPWDTNQPQHF
TRBV5-4,-,TRBJ1-2,-,TGTGCCAGCAGCTTGGAGGGGGTTAATGGCTACACCTTC,CASSLEGVNGYTF
TRBV5-4,TRBD2,TRBJ2-7,-,TGTGCCAGCAGCTTTGTTGTCAGCGGGAGTTCCTACGAGCAGTACTTC,CASSFVVSGSSYEQYF
TRBV3-1/TRBV3-2,-,TRBJ1-2,-,TGTGCCAGCAGGACTTCTATAGGGGGATCCGCTGGCTACACCTTC,CASRTSIGGSAGYTF
TRBV19,TRBD2,TRBJ2-4,-,TGTGCCAGTAGTCCCGCGGGAGCATTAGCCAAAAACATTCAGTACTTC,CASSPAGALAKNIQYF
TRBV15,TRBD1,TRBJ2-2,-,TGTGCCACCAGCAGGAACAGGGGCAACACCGGGGAGCTGTTTTTT,CATSRNRGNTGELFF
TRBV7-3,TRBD1,TRBJ2-7,-,TGTGCCAGCAGCTTAAAGGGGGGACAGGGGGCGAACCCCTACGAGCAGTACTTC,CASSLKGGQGANPYEQYF
TRBV19,-,TRBJ2-3,-,TGTGCCAGTAGTATAGGCATCTTAACTAGCAGGGCGTATTTT,CASSIGILTSRAYF
TRBV5-1,-,TRBJ1-1,-,TGCGCCAGCAGCTCGGCGGCGGGGGCGAACACTGAAGCTTTCTTT,CASSSAAGANTEAFF
TRBV19,TRBD2,TRBJ2-1,-,TGTGCCAGTAGCCCTAGCGGGATAACTTACAATGAGCAGTTCTTC,CASSPSGITYNEQFF
TRBV30,TRBD2,TRBJ2-1,-,TGTGCCTGGAGCGACAGCTTGAGCGGGAGGCGGAATGAGCAGTTCTTC,CAWSDSLSGRRNEQFF
TRBV5-1,TRBD1,TRBJ1-1,-,TGCGCCAGCAGCTCGGCGACAGGGGCGAATACTGAAGCTTTCTTT,CASSSATGANTEAFF
TRBV28,-,TRBJ2-1,-,TGTGCCAGCAGTTCCCAGACTAGATACAATGAGCAGTTCTTC,CASSSQTRYNEQFF
TRBV3-1/TRBV3-2,TRBD1,TRBJ1-6,-,TGTGCCAGCAGCGCGCCGGGACAGACTATTTCACCCCTCCACTTT,CASSAPGQTISPLHF
TRBV7-2,TRBD2,TRBJ2-3,-,TGTGCCAGCAGCTTACCTAGCGGAACCACAGATACGCAGTATTTT,CASSLPSGTTDTQYF
TRBV28,TRBD1,TRBJ1-1,-,TGTGCCAGCAGCCCCGGGACAGGGCTGAACACTGAAGCTTTCTTT,CASSPGTGLNTEAFF
TRBV6-6,-,TRBJ2-1,-,TGTGCCACCGTAATTGCGGGGGCCAACAATGAGCAGTTCTTC,CATVIAGANNEQFF
TRBV28,TRBD2,TRBJ2-1,few,TGTGCCAGCAGTCCGGGTAGCGGGGCCGCCTACAATGAGCAGTTCTTC,CASSPGSGAAYNEQFF
TRBV11-2,-,TRBJ2-1,-,TGTGCCAGCAGCGGGGGGACCGTTTCCTACAATGAGCAGTTCTTC,CASSGGTVSYNEQFF
TRBV9,-,TRBJ2-3,-,TGTGCCAGCAGCGCCTGGGGAGGGGGTACCACAGATACGCAGTATTTT,CASSAWGGGTTDTQYF
TRBV20-1,-,TRBJ2-5,-,TGCAGTGCGAGTCAGGGGGAGACCCAGTACTTC,CSASQGETQYF
TRBV28,-,TRBJ2-7,-,TGTGCCAGCAGTTCTGTGACAGGAATCTACGAGCAGTACTTC,CASSSVTGIYEQYF
TRBV6-5,-,TRBJ2-1,-,TGTGCCAGCAGTTACGGAGGTAGCAGGTATGAGCAGTTCTTC,CASSYGGSRYEQFF
TRBV30,TRBD1,TRBJ1-5,once,TGTGCCTGGAGTGCGGACAGGGGCAATCAGCCCCAGCATTTT,CAWSADRGNQPQHF
TRBV28,TRBD1,TRBJ1-6,-,TGTGCCAGCGCCCCCGGGACAGCGAATTCACCCCTCCACTTT,CASAPGTANSPLHF
TRBV12-3/TRBV12-4,-,TRBJ2-5,-,TGTGCCAGCACCCATGCGGGTGGAGAGACCCAGTACTTC,CASTHAGGETQYF
TRBV19,TRBD1,TRBJ1-1,-,TGTGCCAGTAGTCCCCGGGTTAAAACAGGGGGCACTGAAGCTTTCTTT,CASSPRVKTGGTEAFF
TRBV7-9,-,TRBJ1-4,-,TGTGCCAGCACCACTTCCCGGTTTAATGAAAAACTGTTTTTT,CASTTSRFNEKLFF
TRBV2,-,TRBJ1-2,-,TGTGCCAGCGCCAGGAACAGGGCCCCTAACTATGGCTACACCTTC,CASARNRAPNYGYTF
TRBV15,-,TRBJ1-1,-,TGTGCCACCAGCAAAGACCGAAGCAACACTGAAGCTTTCTTT,CATSKDRSNTEAFF
TRBV15,-,TRBJ2-5,once,TGTGCCACCAGCAGGGAGGGGGCAATGGAGACCCAGTACTTC,CATSREGAMETQYF
TRBV2,TRBD1,TRBJ1-2,once,TGTGCCAGCAGCCGGGACAGGGTCAACTATGGCTACACCTTC,CASSRDRVNYGYTF
TRBV5-1,TRBD1,TRBJ1-1,-,TGCGCCAGCAGTGGGACAGCCTTGAACACTGAAGCTTTCTTT,CASSGTALNTEAFF
TRBV11-2,TRBD1,TRBJ1-5,-,TGTGCCAGCAGCAGTACAGGGGCCGATCAGCCCCAGCATTTT,CASSSTGADQPQHF
TRBV19,TRBD1,TRBJ1-1,many,TGTGCCAGTCACCCAGGGGGAGTAGGCACTGAAGCTTTCTTT,CASHPGGVGTEAFF
TRBV14,TRBD2,TRBJ2-1,-,TGTGCCAGCAGCCAGATAGCGGGAGGCGCAAATGAGCAGTTCTTC,CASSQIAGGANEQFF
TRBV18,TRBD2,TRBJ2-1,once,TGTGCCAGCTCACCAAGACGACTAGCAGCTGCCTACAATGAGCAGTTCTTC,CASSPRRLAAAYNEQFF
TRBV10-3,TRBD2,TRBJ2-5,-,TGTGCCATCAGTGAGTCGAGAGCGGGAGCGGTGGAGACCCAGTACTTC,CAISESRAGAVETQYF